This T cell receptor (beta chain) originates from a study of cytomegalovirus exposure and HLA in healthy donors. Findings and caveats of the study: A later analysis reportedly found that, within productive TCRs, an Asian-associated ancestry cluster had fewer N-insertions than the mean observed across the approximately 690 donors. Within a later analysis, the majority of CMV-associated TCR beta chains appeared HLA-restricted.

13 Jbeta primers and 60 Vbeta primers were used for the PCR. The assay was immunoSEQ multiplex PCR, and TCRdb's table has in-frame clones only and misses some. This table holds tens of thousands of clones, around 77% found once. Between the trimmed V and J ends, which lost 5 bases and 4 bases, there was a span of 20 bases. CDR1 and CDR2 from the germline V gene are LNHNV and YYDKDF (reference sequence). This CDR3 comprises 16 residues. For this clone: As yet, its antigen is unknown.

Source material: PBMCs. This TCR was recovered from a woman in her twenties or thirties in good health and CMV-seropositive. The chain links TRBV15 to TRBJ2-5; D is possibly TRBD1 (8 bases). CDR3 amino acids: CATSPRGRGGIETQYF. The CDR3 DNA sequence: TGTGCCACCAGCCCCAGGGGGCGGGGAGGGATAGAGACCCAGTACTTC. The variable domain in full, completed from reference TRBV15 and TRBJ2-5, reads DAMVIQNPRYQVTQFGKPVTLSCSQTLNHNVMYWYQQKSSQAPKLLFHYYDKDFNNEADTPDNFQSRRPNTSFCFLDIRSPGLGDTAMYLCATSPRGRGGIETQYFGPGTRLLVL.